This TCR beta chain comes out of a study of technical replicates of blood from a handful of donors. Using immunoSEQ multiplex PCR, the repertoire was profiled, and TCRdb retains in-frame clones only, with some absent. Among about 99,000 clones listed, around 95% were seen once. The germline V and J ends were trimmed by 3 bases and 1 base, with 4 bases remaining between them. Germline lookup yields CDR1 SGDLS and CDR2 YYNGEE. This CDR3 has 12 amino acids. The chain uses TRBV9 and TRBJ1-2; no clear D gene. Sequencing was carried out using T cells isolated from PBMCs. The clonotype originates from a human donor in good health. The DNA of the CDR3 is TGTGCCAGCAGCGCATTTAACTATGGCTACACCTTC. As protein: CASSAFNYGYTF.